The rows below give T cell receptor beta chains drawn from one sample of a study of blood T cell repertoires in COVID-19. Produced via immunoSEQ multiplex PCR; TCRdb's table is partial and in-frame only. The sample lists a few hundred thousand clones, more than 75% occurring once. Sequencing was done on a sample of PBMCs or T cells enriched from blood (not recorded which). Receptors originate from a woman aged 18-30 years who had recovered from COVID-19. Both conserved end residues are part of each CDR3. A D gene is named only where the DNA matches it firmly. Clone sizes are given selectively: once, few, many, or a class where the clone is expanded.

clone_size: NA; v_call: TRBV14; j_call: TRBJ1-6; d_call: NA; cdr3_length: 16; cdr3_aa: CASSRPQAGVRSPLHF; cdr3_nt: TGTGCCAGCAGCCGCCCCCAAGCGGGCGTTAGGTCACCCCTCCACTTT
clone_size: NA; v_call: TRBV3-1/TRBV3-2; j_call: TRBJ2-1; d_call: TRBD2; cdr3_length: 19; cdr3_aa: CASSQDRASGGSSYNEQFF; cdr3_nt: TGTGCCAGCAGCCAAGATCGGGCTAGCGGGGGTTCTTCCTACAATGAGCAGTTCTTC
clone_size: NA; v_call: TRBV5-4; j_call: TRBJ1-2; d_call: NA; cdr3_length: 15; cdr3_aa: CASIEYTGLDYGYTF; cdr3_nt: TGTGCCAGCATCGAGTATACAGGGTTAGACTATGGCTACACCTTC
clone_size: NA; v_call: TRBV6-5; j_call: TRBJ1-3; d_call: NA; cdr3_length: 14; cdr3_aa: CASSYTVSGNTIYF; cdr3_nt: TGTGCCAGCAGTTACACCGTAAGCGGAAACACCATATATTTT
clone_size: NA; v_call: TRBV27; j_call: TRBJ2-1; d_call: TRBD2; cdr3_length: 15; cdr3_aa: CASTQSGGGGHEQFF; cdr3_nt: TGTGCCAGCACCCAAAGCGGGGGGGGCGGCCATGAGCAGTTCTTC
clone_size: NA; v_call: TRBV7-9; j_call: TRBJ1-1; d_call: TRBD1; cdr3_length: 14; cdr3_aa: CASGSGTGNTEAFF; cdr3_nt: TGTGCCAGCGGATCCGGGACAGGCAACACTGAAGCTTTCTTT
clone_size: NA; v_call: TRBV11-3; j_call: TRBJ2-2; d_call: NA; cdr3_length: 13; cdr3_aa: CASSLRGPGELFF; cdr3_nt: TGTGCCAGCAGCTTAAGGGGCCCCGGGGAGCTGTTTTTT
clone_size: NA; v_call: TRBV9; j_call: TRBJ2-4; d_call: TRBD1; cdr3_length: 18; cdr3_aa: CASSVGSRWDREDVIQYF; cdr3_nt: TGTGCCAGCAGCGTAGGGAGTAGATGGGACAGGGAAGACGTCATTCAGTACTTC
clone_size: NA; v_call: TRBV10-3; j_call: TRBJ1-2; d_call: NA; cdr3_length: 19; cdr3_aa: CAISESIGRATLANYGYTF; cdr3_nt: TGTGCCATCAGTGAGTCTATAGGGAGGGCGACCTTAGCTAACTATGGCTACACCTTC
clone_size: NA; v_call: TRBV12-3/TRBV12-4; j_call: TRBJ2-5; d_call: NA; cdr3_length: 12; cdr3_aa: CASSFSQETQYF; cdr3_nt: TGTGCCAGCAGTTTTAGCCAGGAGACCCAGTACTTC
clone_size: NA; v_call: TRBV2; j_call: TRBJ2-1; d_call: TRBD2; cdr3_length: 13; cdr3_aa: CASSGLAGAEQFF; cdr3_nt: TGTGCCAGCAGTGGTCTAGCGGGGGCCGAGCAGTTCTTC
clone_size: NA; v_call: TRBV6-5; j_call: TRBJ2-7; d_call: TRBD1; cdr3_length: 14; cdr3_aa: CASSYSQGAGEQYF; cdr3_nt: TGTGCCAGCAGTTACTCGCAGGGGGCGGGCGAGCAGTACTTC
clone_size: NA; v_call: TRBV28; j_call: TRBJ1-1; d_call: TRBD1; cdr3_length: 14; cdr3_aa: CASSLPDRGAEAFF; cdr3_nt: TGTGCCAGCAGTCTCCCGGACAGGGGGGCTGAAGCTTTCTTT
clone_size: NA; v_call: TRBV6-5; j_call: TRBJ1-2; d_call: TRBD1; cdr3_length: 13; cdr3_aa: CASSRTGTYGYTF; cdr3_nt: TGTGCCAGCAGCCGGACAGGGACCTATGGCTACACCTTC
clone_size: NA; v_call: TRBV12-5; j_call: TRBJ2-1; d_call: TRBD1; cdr3_length: 15; cdr3_aa: CASGKGQGPYNEQFF; cdr3_nt: TGTGCTAGTGGTAAGGGACAGGGGCCCTACAATGAGCAGTTCTTC
clone_size: NA; v_call: TRBV4-1; j_call: TRBJ2-1; d_call: TRBD2; cdr3_length: 17; cdr3_aa: CASSQASSGGPRNEQFF; cdr3_nt: TGCGCCAGCAGCCAAGCGTCCAGCGGGGGGCCTCGGAATGAGCAGTTCTTC
clone_size: NA; v_call: TRBV30; j_call: TRBJ1-1; d_call: NA; cdr3_length: 14; cdr3_aa: CAWSYPGGGTEAFF; cdr3_nt: TGTGCCTGGAGCTACCCTGGGGGGGGCACTGAAGCTTTCTTT
clone_size: NA; v_call: TRBV6-5; j_call: TRBJ2-1; d_call: TRBD1; cdr3_length: 14; cdr3_aa: CASSRQGTYNEQFF; cdr3_nt: TGTGCCAGCAGTCGACAGGGCACCTACAATGAGCAGTTCTTC
clone_size: NA; v_call: TRBV27; j_call: TRBJ1-6; d_call: NA; cdr3_length: 13; cdr3_aa: CASSFGGNSPLHF; cdr3_nt: TGTGCCAGCAGTTTCGGCGGTAATTCACCCCTCCACTTT
clone_size: NA; v_call: TRBV4-1; j_call: TRBJ2-1; d_call: TRBD1; cdr3_length: 15; cdr3_aa: CASSSLGQGFNEQFF; cdr3_nt: TGCGCCAGCAGCTCCCTAGGACAGGGGTTCAATGAGCAGTTCTTC
clone_size: NA; v_call: TRBV7-6; j_call: TRBJ2-1; d_call: NA; cdr3_length: 15; cdr3_aa: CASRPTSGIYNEQFF; cdr3_nt: TGTGCCAGCAGACCTACTTCAGGGATATACAATGAGCAGTTCTTC
clone_size: NA; v_call: TRBV18; j_call: TRBJ2-7; d_call: TRBD2; cdr3_length: 15; cdr3_aa: CASSPQNSGGYEQYF; cdr3_nt: TGTGCCAGCTCACCACAGAATAGCGGGGGATACGAGCAGTACTTC
clone_size: NA; v_call: TRBV9; j_call: TRBJ2-7; d_call: NA; cdr3_length: 14; cdr3_aa: CASSVAGGGYEQYF; cdr3_nt: TGTGCCAGCAGCGTAGCCGGAGGCGGGTACGAGCAGTACTTC
clone_size: NA; v_call: TRBV18; j_call: TRBJ1-6; d_call: TRBD1; cdr3_length: 18; cdr3_aa: CASSPNRGWRGNNSPLHF; cdr3_nt: TGTGCCAGCTCACCAAACAGGGGATGGAGAGGGAATAATTCACCCCTCCACTTT
clone_size: NA; v_call: TRBV11-2; j_call: TRBJ2-7; d_call: NA; cdr3_length: 13; cdr3_aa: CASSLGTLYEQYF; cdr3_nt: TGTGCCAGCAGCTTAGGGACATTGTACGAGCAGTACTTC
clone_size: NA; v_call: TRBV18; j_call: TRBJ2-5; d_call: TRBD1; cdr3_length: 16; cdr3_aa: CASSPPGQLNQETQYF; cdr3_nt: TGTGCCAGCTCACCACCGGGACAGCTAAACCAAGAGACCCAGTACTTC
clone_size: NA; v_call: TRBV30; j_call: TRBJ1-2; d_call: TRBD1; cdr3_length: 12; cdr3_aa: CAWSPTGLGYTF; cdr3_nt: TGTGCCTGGAGCCCGACAGGGCTTGGCTACACCTTC
clone_size: NA; v_call: TRBV4-1; j_call: TRBJ2-5; d_call: NA; cdr3_length: 15; cdr3_aa: CASSPRKKSGETQYF; cdr3_nt: TGCGCCAGCAGCCCCCGGAAAAAATCAGGCGAGACCCAGTACTTC
clone_size: NA; v_call: TRBV11-2; j_call: TRBJ2-1; d_call: NA; cdr3_length: 15; cdr3_aa: CASSLVEGPRVTQFF; cdr3_nt: TGTGCCAGCAGCTTAGTAGAGGGCCCCCGCGTTACGCAGTTCTTC
clone_size: NA; v_call: TRBV2; j_call: TRBJ1-4; d_call: TRBD1; cdr3_length: 15; cdr3_aa: CASRTKTGGEGKLFF; cdr3_nt: TGTGCCAGCAGAACAAAGACAGGGGGAGAGGGAAAACTGTTTTTT
clone_size: few; v_call: TRBV11-3; j_call: TRBJ2-7; d_call: TRBD2; cdr3_length: 16; cdr3_aa: CASSPAGTSGTYEQYF; cdr3_nt: TGTGCCAGCAGCCCCGCCGGGACTAGCGGAACCTACGAGCAGTACTTC
clone_size: NA; v_call: TRBV3-1/TRBV3-2; j_call: TRBJ1-5; d_call: NA; cdr3_length: 16; cdr3_aa: CASSQGRELSNQPQHF; cdr3_nt: TGTGCCAGCAGCCAAGGCAGGGAATTAAGCAATCAGCCCCAGCATTTT
clone_size: NA; v_call: TRBV27; j_call: TRBJ2-7; d_call: TRBD2; cdr3_length: 12; cdr3_aa: CASSLGLGEQYF; cdr3_nt: TGTGCCAGCAGTTTGGGACTAGGCGAGCAGTACTTC
clone_size: once; v_call: TRBV7-9; j_call: TRBJ2-3; d_call: TRBD2; cdr3_length: 16; cdr3_aa: CASSLVLAGGIDTQYF; cdr3_nt: TGTGCCAGCAGCTTAGTCCTAGCGGGGGGGATAGATACGCAGTATTTT
clone_size: NA; v_call: TRBV6-1; j_call: TRBJ1-1; d_call: NA; cdr3_length: 15; cdr3_aa: CASSEFRPMNTEAFF; cdr3_nt: TGTGCCAGCAGTGAGTTCAGGCCTATGAACACTGAAGCTTTCTTT
clone_size: NA; v_call: TRBV6-5; j_call: TRBJ2-3; d_call: TRBD2; cdr3_length: 14; cdr3_aa: CASRLAASTDTQYF; cdr3_nt: TGTGCCAGCAGACTAGCGGCTAGCACAGATACGCAGTATTTT
clone_size: NA; v_call: TRBV27; j_call: TRBJ2-7; d_call: NA; cdr3_length: 15; cdr3_aa: CASRYSDSFTYEQYF; cdr3_nt: TGTGCCAGCCGTTACTCGGACAGTTTCACCTACGAGCAGTACTTC
clone_size: NA; v_call: TRBV5-1; j_call: TRBJ1-4; d_call: NA; cdr3_length: 14; cdr3_aa: CASSFGGLNEKLFF; cdr3_nt: TGCGCCAGCAGCTTCGGGGGGCTGAATGAAAAACTGTTTTTT
clone_size: NA; v_call: TRBV4-1; j_call: TRBJ1-4; d_call: NA; cdr3_length: 15; cdr3_aa: CASSLPGHINEKLFF; cdr3_nt: TGCGCCAGCAGCCTGCCGGGACACATTAATGAAAAACTGTTTTTT
clone_size: NA; v_call: TRBV7-9; j_call: TRBJ2-7; d_call: NA; cdr3_length: 12; cdr3_aa: CASSSGTYEQYF; cdr3_nt: TGTGCCAGCAGTTCCGGGACCTACGAGCAGTACTTC
clone_size: once; v_call: TRBV6-6; j_call: TRBJ2-7; d_call: TRBD2; cdr3_length: 15; cdr3_aa: CASSDRSGGYYEQYF; cdr3_nt: TGTGCCAGCAGTGATCGTAGCGGGGGGTATTACGAGCAGTACTTC
clone_size: few; v_call: TRBV5-5; j_call: TRBJ1-1; d_call: NA; cdr3_length: 13; cdr3_aa: CASSFQGDTEAFF; cdr3_nt: TGTGCCAGCAGCTTCCAGGGCGACACTGAAGCTTTCTTT
clone_size: NA; v_call: TRBV7-9; j_call: TRBJ1-1; d_call: NA; cdr3_length: 11; cdr3_aa: CASLGRFEAFF; cdr3_nt: TGTGCCAGCCTTGGGCGATTTGAAGCTTTCTTT
clone_size: NA; v_call: TRBV2; j_call: TRBJ2-7; d_call: TRBD1; cdr3_length: 13; cdr3_aa: CASSRDRGYEQYF; cdr3_nt: TGTGCCAGCAGTCGAGACAGGGGCTACGAGCAGTACTTC
clone_size: NA; v_call: TRBV12-3/TRBV12-4; j_call: TRBJ1-2; d_call: NA; cdr3_length: 13; cdr3_aa: CASSSQGFPGYTF; cdr3_nt: TGTGCCAGCAGTTCCCAGGGGTTTCCGGGCTACACCTTC
clone_size: NA; v_call: TRBV4-1; j_call: TRBJ1-5; d_call: NA; cdr3_length: 16; cdr3_aa: CASSQPISRDRGTQHF; cdr3_nt: TGCGCCAGCAGCCAACCAATCTCCAGGGATCGTGGAACACAGCATTTT
clone_size: once; v_call: TRBV7-2; j_call: TRBJ2-1; d_call: NA; cdr3_length: 17; cdr3_aa: CASSWGWGPSLYNEQFF; cdr3_nt: TGTGCCAGCAGCTGGGGTTGGGGGCCCTCCCTATACAATGAGCAGTTCTTC
clone_size: NA; v_call: TRBV10-3; j_call: TRBJ1-1; d_call: NA; cdr3_length: 14; cdr3_aa: CAISPQGINTEAFF; cdr3_nt: TGTGCCATCAGTCCCCAGGGGATTAACACTGAAGCTTTCTTT
clone_size: NA; v_call: TRBV6-5; j_call: TRBJ1-5; d_call: TRBD1; cdr3_length: 15; cdr3_aa: CASSRSGQGDQPQHF; cdr3_nt: TGTGCCAGCAGTAGATCGGGACAGGGAGATCAGCCCCAGCATTTT
clone_size: NA; v_call: TRBV5-6; j_call: TRBJ2-7; d_call: TRBD2; cdr3_length: 18; cdr3_aa: CASSLGASGGPSSYEQYF; cdr3_nt: TGTGCCAGCAGCTTGGGGGCTAGCGGGGGGCCGAGCTCCTACGAGCAGTACTTC
clone_size: NA; v_call: TRBV9; j_call: TRBJ2-1; d_call: TRBD2; cdr3_length: 15; cdr3_aa: CASSPETSLRDEQFF; cdr3_nt: TGTGCCAGCAGCCCAGAGACTAGCTTACGGGATGAGCAGTTCTTC
clone_size: NA; v_call: TRBV19; j_call: TRBJ1-2; d_call: NA; cdr3_length: 13; cdr3_aa: CASSIIQGGGYTF; cdr3_nt: TGTGCCAGTAGTATAATACAGGGCGGTGGCTACACCTTC
clone_size: NA; v_call: TRBV5-5; j_call: TRBJ2-5; d_call: NA; cdr3_length: 15; cdr3_aa: CASSLVAGLQETQYF; cdr3_nt: TGTGCCAGCAGCTTGGTGGCAGGGCTCCAAGAGACCCAGTACTTC
clone_size: NA; v_call: TRBV30; j_call: TRBJ1-1; d_call: NA; cdr3_length: 14; cdr3_aa: CAWSAGQRGTEAFF; cdr3_nt: TGTGCCTGGAGTGCCGGACAGAGAGGCACTGAAGCTTTCTTT
clone_size: NA; v_call: TRBV5-4; j_call: TRBJ1-1; d_call: NA; cdr3_length: 15; cdr3_aa: CASSLGDSFNTEAFF; cdr3_nt: TGTGCCAGCAGCTTGGGTGACAGCTTTAACACTGAAGCTTTCTTT
clone_size: NA; v_call: TRBV27; j_call: TRBJ1-5; d_call: NA; cdr3_length: 14; cdr3_aa: CASSLGGAYQPQHF; cdr3_nt: TGTGCCAGCAGTTTAGGAGGGGCTTACCAGCCCCAGCATTTT
clone_size: NA; v_call: TRBV5-1; j_call: TRBJ1-1; d_call: NA; cdr3_length: 15; cdr3_aa: CASSRLRAEAAEAFF; cdr3_nt: TGCGCCAGCAGCCGCCTGAGGGCGGAGGCGGCTGAAGCTTTCTTT
clone_size: NA; v_call: TRBV7-7; j_call: TRBJ1-1; d_call: NA; cdr3_length: 13; cdr3_aa: CASSSSMNTEAFF; cdr3_nt: TGTGCTAGCAGCTCGTCTATGAACACTGAAGCTTTCTTT
clone_size: NA; v_call: TRBV3-1/TRBV3-2; j_call: TRBJ2-3; d_call: NA; cdr3_length: 14; cdr3_aa: CAVKDTSSTDTQYF; cdr3_nt: TGTGCCGTAAAGGACACCTCTAGCACAGATACGCAGTATTTT